The 30 T cell receptor beta chains in this list originate from one sample, sequenced in a study of regulatory T cells in long-lasting Graves disease. Libraries of TCR beta came from iRepertoire HTBI primers plus Arm-PCR of CDR3 regions. One entry per CDR3 protein, called by TCRdb with MiXCR from the multiplex PCR reads. Among around 240,000 distinct CDR3 sequences listed, about 20% were seen once. Sample time point: newly diagnosed GD, antithyroid drugs for less than 3 months. Extracted RNA from PBMCs served as the source of the TCR library. The sample was also reused in another study, on T cells in Graves' hyperthyroidism and ophthalmopathy.

The sample consisted of peripheral blood mononuclear cells (PBMCs), taken at new diagnosis, from a patient treated with antithyroid drugs. These receptors were obtained from a woman under 40 with Graves disease.

The rearrangement uses TRBV7-2 and TRBJ1-5; D gene uncertain. The CDR3 length is 15 residues. The germline V and J ends were trimmed by 3 bases and 5 bases, with 14 bases remaining between them. Germline assignment: CDR1 SGHTA and CDR2 FQGNSA. DNA of the CDR3: TGTGCCAGCAGCTTGACCGGGATCTGGTATCAGCCCCAGCATTTT. Translation gives CASSLTGIWYQPQHF.

This clonotype was counted between two and nine times. The chain carries TRBV19 and TRBJ2-2; D remains ambiguous. V was clipped by 3 bases and J by 4 bases, with 3 bases between them. Germline V CDR1 and CDR2: LNHDA, SQIVND (reference sequence). This CDR3 spans 12 amino acids. The CDR3 is CASSIFTGELFF. The CDR3 bases are TGTGCCAGTAGTATTTTCACCGGGGAGCTGTTTTTT. Using reference TRBV19 and TRBJ2-2 for the parts outside the CDR3, the full variable domain is DGGITQSPKYLFRKEGQNVTLSCEQNLNHDAMYWYRQDPGQGLRLIYYSQIVNDFQKGDIAEGYSVSREKKESFPLTVTSAQKNPTAFYLCASSIFTGELFFGEGSRLTVL.

This clonotype was seen ten or more times. This chain uses TRBV6-2 or TRBV6-3 with TRBJ2-3; the D gene is possibly TRBD1 (6 bases). This CDR3 has 15 residues. CDR1 and CDR2 (germline): MNHEY, SVGEGT. V was clipped by 0 bases and J by 0 bases, with 7 bases between them. CDR3 in DNA: TGTGCCAGCAGTTACTCGGGACACAGCACAGATACGCAGTATTTT. Translated: CASSYSGHSTDTQYF.

Comments on this clonotype: Being one base from a much bigger clone, this may be a read error. CDR3 residues: CASKDFSYNSPPHF. CDR3 nucleotide sequence: TGTGCCAGTAAGGACTTTTCCTATAATTCACCCCCCCACTTT. The chain combines TRBV19 with TRBJ1-6; no firm D call. The CDR3 loop spans 14 amino acids. Germline V gives CDR1 LNHDA, CDR2 SQIVND (reference sequence).

Notes on this clonotype: A far larger clone is one base from this, pointing to a likely read error. The gene calls are TRBV9 and TRBJ2-5; D is unresolved. This CDR3 has 11 residues. Trimming pared 4 bases from V and 11 bases from J, leaving 12 bases between. Germline assignment: CDR1 SGDLS and CDR2 YYNGEE. Written as DNA, the CDR3 is TGTGCCAGCAGCAAAACGGGCCCTCAGTACTTC. It codes for CASSKTGPQYF. The whole variable domain, remainder taken from reference TRBV9 and TRBJ2-5, is DSGVTQTPKHLITATGQRVTLRCSPRSGDLSVYWYQQSLDQGLQFLIQYYNGEERAKGNILERFSAQQFPDLHSELNLSSLELGDSALYFCASSKTGPQYFGPGTRLLVL.

This clonotype has ten or more counts. J is TRBJ1-4 and V is TRBV6-1; D remains ambiguous. The CDR3 is 14 residues long. The germline gives CDR1 MNHNS, CDR2 SASEGT. V was cut by 8 bases and J by 0 bases, with 10 bases left in between. DNA of the CDR3: TGTGCCAGCGGACCTCACACAACTAATGAAAAACTGTTTTTT. Translation gives CASGPHTTNEKLFF.

This clonotype was detected ten times or more. The chain is built from TRBV18 and TRBJ2-3; perhaps TRBD1 as D (5 bases). Trimming removed 5 bases from V and 6 bases from J, with 6 bases in between. This CDR3 comprises 11 residues. CDR1 is KGHSH, CDR2 LQKENI, per germline. CDR3 nucleotide sequence: TGTGCCAGCTCAGGGGCGGATACGCAGTATTTT. Protein product: CASSGADTQYF. Supplemented by reference TRBV18 and TRBJ2-3, the full variable domain reads NAGVMQNPRHLVRRRGQEARLRCSPMKGHSHVYWYRQLPEEGLKFMVYLQKENIIDESGMPKERFSAEFPKEGPSILRIQQVVRGDSAAYFCASSGADTQYFGPGTRLTVL.

The genes are TRBV6-2 or TRBV6-3 and TRBJ2-6; no reliable D call. This CDR3 region has 16 residues. Germline CDR1 MNHEY, CDR2 SVGEGT. V was trimmed by 8 bases and J by 0 bases, leaving 14 bases between them. CDR3 loop: CASSWPNLSGANVLTF. The CDR3 region has the DNA TGTGCCAGCTCTTGGCCAAACCTCTCTGGGGCCAACGTCCTGACTTTC.

This clonotype has at least ten counts. The chain links TRBV4-1 to TRBJ1-5; D is perhaps TRBD1 (5 bases). The CDR3 contains 15 residues. The V gene's germline CDR1 is MGHRA and CDR2 YSYEKL. The ends were cut back, 0 bases at V and 5 bases at J, with 11 bases in the middle. The CDR3 sequence: CASSQEPGRYQPQHF. CDR3 sequence (DNA): TGCGCCAGCAGCCAAGAGCCAGGGAGATATCAGCCCCAGCATTTT.

The rearrangement uses TRBV7-3 and TRBJ2-1, with 8 bases that match TRBD1. Per the germline V gene, CDR1 is SGHTA and CDR2 is FQGTGA. J gave up 7 bases and V 2 bases, and 13 bases lay outside the gene matches. There are 17 residues in the CDR3. The CDR3 sequence: CASSLGRTGKAANEQFF. The CDR3 DNA sequence: TGTGCCAGCAGCTTAGGTCGGACAGGGAAGGCGGCGAATGAGCAGTTCTTC.

This clonotype appeared a few times. The junction shows a germline mismatch at one end, possibly a read error. V is TRBV11-2 and J is TRBJ2-2; a possible D gene is TRBD2 (7 bases). From germline, CDR1 is SGHAT and CDR2 FQNNGV. The CDR3 contains 16 residues. The CDR3 nucleotides are TGTGCCAGCAGCTCGTCCCCCGGGTGGGGGGGCGGGGGGCTGTTTTTT. Its protein product is CASSSSPGWGGGGLFF.

This clonotype was observed at least ten times. The chain is built from TRBV20-1 and TRBJ2-5; TRBD1 is a possible D gene (7 bases). Germline V gene data show CDR1 as DFQATT and CDR2 as SNEGSKA (reference sequence). The CDR3 contains 15 residues. The ends were cut back, 4 bases at V and 4 bases at J, with 19 bases in the middle. The chain's CDR3 is CSAIYVEGAGETQYF. The CDR3 DNA reads TGCAGTGCTATATACGTGGAGGGGGCCGGAGAGACCCAGTACTTC.

This clonotype was counted ten times or more. The chain links TRBV9 to TRBJ2-3; D gene ambiguous. The CDR3 runs 12 residues. Germline CDR1 reads SGDLS; CDR2 reads YYNGEE. V was cut by 4 bases and J by 6 bases, with 9 bases left in between. The CDR3 region has the DNA TGTGCCAGCAGCTCCCAGCACGATACGCAGTATTTT. It yields the protein CASSSQHDTQYF.

This clonotype was recorded at least ten times. The chain couples TRBV12-3 or TRBV12-4 to TRBJ1-2, with TRBD1 as a possible D gene (6 bases). CDR3 size: 13 residues. The V and J ends lost 4 bases and 8 bases respectively, with 14 bases between them. The CDR3 spells CASSSSGARGYTF. The DNA for the CDR3 is TGTGCCAGCAGTTCCTCGGGGGCGCGGGGCTACACCTTC.

This clonotype was observed at least ten times. The V gene is TRBV20-1, the J gene TRBJ2-3; D ambiguous. Germline V lookup: CDR1 DFQATT, CDR2 SNEGSKA (reference sequence). CDR3 length: 14 residues. V dropped 3 bases and J dropped 0 bases, with 10 bases sitting between them. CDR3 sequence reads: CSASGGHSTDTQYF. The CDR3 DNA reads TGCAGTGCTAGCGGCGGCCATAGCACAGATACGCAGTATTTT.

This clonotype turned up a few times. The chain joins TRBV6-2 or TRBV6-3 to TRBJ1-1; D is unclear. Trimming pared 6 bases from V and 2 bases from J, leaving 13 bases between. CDR1 is MNHEY, CDR2 SVGEGT, per germline. The CDR3 has 14 residues. In DNA, the CDR3 is TGTGCCAGCAGAGGAGCGGGGAGTAACACTGAAGCTTTCTTT. This codes for CASRGAGSNTEAFF.

Only a few counts were recorded for this clonotype. The chain links TRBV9 to TRBJ2-1; D uncertain. Germline V lookup: CDR1 SGDLS, CDR2 YYNGEE. The V gene lost 0 bases and the J gene lost 0 bases, with 7 bases spanning the gap. The CDR3 covers 15 residues. The CDR3 DNA follows: TGTGCCAGCAGCGTAGGGGTGGGCTCCTACAATGAGCAGTTCTTC. Its translation is CASSVGVGSYNEQFF.

A note on this clonotype: With a much larger clone just one base away, this may be a read error. DNA of the CDR3: TGTGCCAGCAAGGGAGAGTTGTCTAGAGGCGCAGATACGCAGTATTTT. This sequence encodes CASKGELSRGADTQYF. V gene TRBV6-1 combines with J gene TRBJ2-3, with a tentative D call TRBD2 (5 bases). The CDR3 sequence is 16 residues long. Germline V gene lookup returns CDR1 MNHNS and CDR2 SASEGT. V shed 7 bases and J shed 4 bases, with 21 bases lying between them.

J is TRBJ2-5 and V is TRBV7-2; a weak D match, TRBD2 (7 bases). Trimming took off 6 bases at V and 4 bases at J, with 18 bases between the two ends. This CDR3 has 15 residues. Germline V gives CDR1 SGHTA, CDR2 FQGNSA. The CDR3 sequence is CASSLGGGAGETQYF. CDR3 bases: TGTGCCAGCAGTTTGGGGGGGGGGGCCGGAGAGACCCAGTACTTC.

This clonotype was counted many times. One end of the junction varies from germline; a read error may be responsible. V gene TRBV5-1 combines with J gene TRBJ2-7; D gene unclear. The V gene's germline CDR1 is SGHRS and CDR2 YFSETQ. CDR3 length equals 15 residues. Written as DNA, the CDR3 is TGTGCCAGCAGCTTGAAGTTCGGCAACTTCTACGAGCAGTACTTC. Protein: CASSLKFGNFYEQYF.

This clonotype was observed at least ten times. The chain couples TRBV13 to TRBJ1-1, with 9 bases aligning to TRBD1. With 1 base clipped from V and 4 bases from J, the junction kept 4 bases outside the gene matches. Looked up from germline, CDR1 is PRHDT and CDR2 is FYEKMQ (reference sequence). This CDR3 has 15 amino acids. The CDR3 nucleotides are TGTGCCAGCAGCTTAGCCGGACAGGGGAGCACTGAAGCTTTCTTT. Protein product: CASSLAGQGSTEAFF.

This clonotype was counted many times. The chain is built from TRBV6-1 and TRBJ1-5; weak D call: TRBD1 (5 bases). The CDR3 has 16 residues. Germline V CDR1 and CDR2: MNHNS, SASEGT. V lost 8 bases, J lost 3 bases, and 20 bases lay in between. CDR3 in amino acids: CASSREGTLNNQPQHF. CDR3 in DNA: TGTGCCAGCTCTCGGGAGGGGACCTTAAACAATCAGCCCCAGCATTTT.

In its sample, this clonotype was seen many times. This sequence joins TRBV3-1 and TRBJ2-3, with 10 bases fitting TRBD2. After removal of 4 bases from V and 4 bases from J, the junction contained 2 bases not matched to a gene. The CDR3 has 14 amino acids. Germline V gene sequence: CDR1 LGHDT, CDR2 YNNKEL (reference sequence). The CDR3 DNA reads as TGTGCCAGCAGCCTAGGGACTAGCGCAGATACGCAGTATTTT. This codes for CASSLGTSADTQYF.

This clonotype was seen many times. The rearrangement uses TRBV20-1 and TRBJ2-1, with no clear D. In germline, CDR1 is DFQATT, CDR2 SNEGSKA (reference sequence). The V gene lost 6 bases and the J gene lost 4 bases, with 25 bases spanning the gap. This CDR3 region has 17 residues. The CDR3 loop is CSAKVGPIAEQYNEQFF. In nucleotides, the CDR3 is TGCAGTGCCAAGGTTGGGCCGATTGCGGAACAATACAATGAGCAGTTCTTC.

This clonotype was picked up many times. The chain links TRBV7-9 to TRBJ1-2; D ambiguous. Trimming took off 1 base at V and 4 bases at J, with 10 bases between the two ends. CDR1 is SEHNR and CDR2 is FQNEAQ in the germline V gene (reference sequence). The CDR3 covers 14 residues. DNA for the CDR3: TGTGCCAGCAGCTTAGGGAGCCCAACCTATGGCTACACCTTC. This codes for CASSLGSPTYGYTF. The whole variable domain, filled in from reference TRBV7-9 and TRBJ1-2, reads DTGVSQNPRHKITKRGQNVTFRCDPISEHNRLYWYRQTLGQGPEFLTYFQNEAQLEKSRLLSDRFSAERPKGSFSTLEIQRTEQGDSAMYLCASSLGSPTYGYTFGSGTRLTVV.

Concerning this clonotype itself: The final CDR3 position lacks the conserved phenylalanine or tryptophan, pointing to a likely read error. The chain has TRBV6-5 and TRBJ1-1, with D possibly TRBD1 on 6 matching bases. Germline CDR1 reads MNHEY; CDR2 reads SVGAGI. V was trimmed by 4 bases and J by 6 bases, leaving 18 bases between them. CDR3 size: 15 residues. The CDR3: CASSSLTGLPSEAFL. CDR3 nucleotide sequence: TGTGCCAGCAGTTCTCTGACAGGCCTACCTTCTGAAGCTTTCCTT.

This clonotype was detected ten times or more. This sequence joins TRBV12-3 or TRBV12-4 and TRBJ2-5; a possible D gene is TRBD1 (6 bases). The CDR3 runs 13 residues. Trimming stripped 6 bases from V and 4 bases from J, with 12 bases between. The CDR3: CASRRGLGETQYF. The CDR3 DNA sequence: TGTGCCAGCAGAAGGGGGTTGGGAGAGACCCAGTACTTC.

This clonotype showed up many times. The chain couples TRBV12-3 or TRBV12-4 to TRBJ1-2; TRBD1 agrees at 9 bases. The V and J ends lost 5 bases and 8 bases, in that order; junction bases with no gene match: 9. The CDR3 is 14 amino acids. The CDR3: CASSLQGASWGYTF. The CDR3 DNA sequence: TGTGCCAGCAGTCTACAGGGGGCCTCTTGGGGCTACACCTTC.

This clonotype was observed a few times. The chain carries TRBV11-2 and TRBJ2-2; 12 bases map to TRBD2. Germline assignment: CDR1 SGHAT and CDR2 FQNNGV. V shed 3 bases, J shed 4 bases, and the junction held 6 bases outside the gene matches. CDR3 length: 17 amino acids. CDR3 region: CASSFLAGGLVTGELFF. As DNA, the CDR3 is TGTGCCAGCAGCTTTCTAGCGGGGGGGCTGGTCACCGGGGAGCTGTTTTTT. Combining the CDR3 with reference TRBV11-2 and TRBJ2-2 gives the whole variable domain EAGVAQSPRYKIIEKRQSVAFWCNPISGHATLYWYQQILGQGPKLLIQFQNNGVVDDSQLPKDRFSAERLKGVDSTLKIQPAKLEDSAVYLCASSFLAGGLVTGELFFGEGSRLTVL.

In its sample, this clonotype was seen many times. The chain combines TRBV12-3 or TRBV12-4 with TRBJ1-4, with no clear D. There are 14 residues in the CDR3. With 3 bases removed from V and 5 bases from J, the gap between germline ends came to 10 bases. For the CDR3, the DNA is TGTGCCAGCAGTTTTCGTCTGGAGAATGAAAAACTGTTTTTT. Protein sequence: CASSFRLENEKLFF.